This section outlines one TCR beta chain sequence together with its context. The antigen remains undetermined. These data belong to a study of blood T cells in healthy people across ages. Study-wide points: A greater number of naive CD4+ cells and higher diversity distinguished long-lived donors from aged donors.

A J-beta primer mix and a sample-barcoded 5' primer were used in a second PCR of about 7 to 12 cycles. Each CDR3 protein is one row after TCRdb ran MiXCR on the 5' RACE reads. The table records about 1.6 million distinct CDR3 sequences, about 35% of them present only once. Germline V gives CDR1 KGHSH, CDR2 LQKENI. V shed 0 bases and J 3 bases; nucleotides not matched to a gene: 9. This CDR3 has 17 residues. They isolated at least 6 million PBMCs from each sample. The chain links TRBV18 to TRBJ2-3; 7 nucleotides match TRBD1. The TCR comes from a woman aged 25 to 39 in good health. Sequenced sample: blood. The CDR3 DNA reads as TGTGCCAGCTCACCACCGCCGAGGGGGCCGGAAACAGATACGCAGTATTTT. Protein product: CASSPPPRGPETDTQYF. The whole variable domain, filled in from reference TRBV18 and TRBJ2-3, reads NAGVMQNPRHLVRRRGQEARLRCSPMKGHSHVYWYRQLPEEGLKFMVYLQKENIIDESGMPKERFSAEFPKEGPSILRIQQVVRGDSAAYFCASSPPPRGPETDTQYFGPGTRLTVL.